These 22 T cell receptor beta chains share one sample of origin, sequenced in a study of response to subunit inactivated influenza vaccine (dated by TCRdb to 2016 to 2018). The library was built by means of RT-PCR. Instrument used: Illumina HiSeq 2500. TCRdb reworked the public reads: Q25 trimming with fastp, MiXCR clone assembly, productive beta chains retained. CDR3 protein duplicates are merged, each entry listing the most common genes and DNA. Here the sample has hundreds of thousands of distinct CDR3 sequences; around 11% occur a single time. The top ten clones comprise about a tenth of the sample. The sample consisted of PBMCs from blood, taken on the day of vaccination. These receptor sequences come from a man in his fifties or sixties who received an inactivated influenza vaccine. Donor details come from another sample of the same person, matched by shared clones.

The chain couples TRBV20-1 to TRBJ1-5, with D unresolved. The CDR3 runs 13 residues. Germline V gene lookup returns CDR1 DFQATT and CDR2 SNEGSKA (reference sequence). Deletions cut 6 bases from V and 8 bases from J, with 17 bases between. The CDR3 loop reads CSAATYFQKPQHF. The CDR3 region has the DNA TGCAGTGCGGCTACGTATTTTCAAAAGCCCCAGCATTTT.

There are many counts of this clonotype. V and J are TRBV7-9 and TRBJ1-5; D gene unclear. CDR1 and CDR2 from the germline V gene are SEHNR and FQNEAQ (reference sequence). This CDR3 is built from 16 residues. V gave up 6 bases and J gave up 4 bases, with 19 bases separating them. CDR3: CASSKQTGVGNQPQHF. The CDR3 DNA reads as TGTGCCAGCAGTAAGCAGACCGGGGTAGGAAATCAGCCCCAGCATTTT.

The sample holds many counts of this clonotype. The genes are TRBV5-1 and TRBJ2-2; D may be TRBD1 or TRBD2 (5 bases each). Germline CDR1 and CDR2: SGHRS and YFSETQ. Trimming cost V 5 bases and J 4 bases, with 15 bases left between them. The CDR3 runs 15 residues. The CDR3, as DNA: TGCGCCAGCAGTGATCAAGGGACGAGCACCGGGGAGCTGTTTTTT. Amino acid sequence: CASSDQGTSTGELFF.

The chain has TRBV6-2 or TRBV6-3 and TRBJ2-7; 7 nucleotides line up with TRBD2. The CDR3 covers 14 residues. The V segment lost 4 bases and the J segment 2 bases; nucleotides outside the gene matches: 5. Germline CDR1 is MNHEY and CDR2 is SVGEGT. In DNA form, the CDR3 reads TGTGCCAGCAGTTTCTCTAGCGGCCCCTACGAGCAGTACTTC. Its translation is CASSFSSGPYEQYF.

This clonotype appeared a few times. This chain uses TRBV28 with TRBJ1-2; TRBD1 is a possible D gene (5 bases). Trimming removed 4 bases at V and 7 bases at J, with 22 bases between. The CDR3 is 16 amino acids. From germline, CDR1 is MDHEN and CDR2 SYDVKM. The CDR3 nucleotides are TGTGCCAGCAGTTCACCCCTCGGGCAGGGAAGAGTTGGCTACACCTTC. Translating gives CASSSPLGQGRVGYTF.

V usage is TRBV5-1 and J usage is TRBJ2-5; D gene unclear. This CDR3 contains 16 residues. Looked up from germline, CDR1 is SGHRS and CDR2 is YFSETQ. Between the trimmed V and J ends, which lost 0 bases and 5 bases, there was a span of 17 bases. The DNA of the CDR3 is TGCGCCAGCAGCTTGGACGGAGCCCTGGCAGTGGAGACCCAGTACTTC. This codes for CASSLDGALAVETQYF.

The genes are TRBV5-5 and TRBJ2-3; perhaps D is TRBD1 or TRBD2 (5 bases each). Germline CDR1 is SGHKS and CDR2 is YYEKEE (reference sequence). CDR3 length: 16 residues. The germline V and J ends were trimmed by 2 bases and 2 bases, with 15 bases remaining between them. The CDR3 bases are TGTGCCAGCAGCTTCCGGGGACCAAGGCCCACAGATACGCAGTATTTT. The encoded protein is CASSFRGPRPTDTQYF.

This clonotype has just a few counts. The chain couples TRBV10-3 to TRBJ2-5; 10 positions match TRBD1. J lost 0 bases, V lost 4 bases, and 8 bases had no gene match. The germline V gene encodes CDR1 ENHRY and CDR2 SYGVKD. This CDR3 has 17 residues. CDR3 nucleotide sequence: TGTGCCATCAGTGGTCTTAGGGGGACAGGGGACCAAGAGACCCAGTACTTC. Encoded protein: CAISGLRGTGDQETQYF.

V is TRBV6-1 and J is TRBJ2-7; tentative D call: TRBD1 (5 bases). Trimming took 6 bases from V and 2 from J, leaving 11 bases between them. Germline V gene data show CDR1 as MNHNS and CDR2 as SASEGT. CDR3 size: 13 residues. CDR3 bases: TGTGCCAGCAGCACCATGGACACCTACGAGCAGTACTTC. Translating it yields CASSTMDTYEQYF.

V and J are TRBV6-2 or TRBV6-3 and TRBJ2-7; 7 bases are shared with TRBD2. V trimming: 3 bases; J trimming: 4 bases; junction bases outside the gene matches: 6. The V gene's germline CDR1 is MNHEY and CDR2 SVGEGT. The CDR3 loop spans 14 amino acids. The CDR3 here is CASSYYGGSYEQYF. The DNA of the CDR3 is TGTGCCAGCAGTTATTATGGCGGGAGTTACGAGCAGTACTTC.

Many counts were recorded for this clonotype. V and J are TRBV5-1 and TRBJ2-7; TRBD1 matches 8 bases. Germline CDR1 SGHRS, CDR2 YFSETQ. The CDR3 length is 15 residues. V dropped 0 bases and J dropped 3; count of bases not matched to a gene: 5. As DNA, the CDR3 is TGCGCCAGCAGCTTGGAGGGGACAGGAAGCTACGAGCAGTACTTC. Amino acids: CASSLEGTGSYEQYF.

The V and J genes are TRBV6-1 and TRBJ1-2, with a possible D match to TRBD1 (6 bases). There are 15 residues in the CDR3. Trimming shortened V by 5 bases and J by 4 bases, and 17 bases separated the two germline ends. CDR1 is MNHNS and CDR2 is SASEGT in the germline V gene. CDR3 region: CASSRQANLPYGYTF. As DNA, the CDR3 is TGTGCCAGCAGTCGACAGGCCAATCTTCCCTATGGCTACACCTTC.

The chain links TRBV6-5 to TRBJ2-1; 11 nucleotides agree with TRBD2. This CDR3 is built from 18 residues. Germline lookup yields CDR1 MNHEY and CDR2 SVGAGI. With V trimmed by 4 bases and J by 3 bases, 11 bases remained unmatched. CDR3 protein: CASSSGYQLAGDYNEQFF. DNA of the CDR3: TGTGCCAGCAGTTCGGGTTACCAACTAGCGGGAGACTACAATGAGCAGTTCTTC.

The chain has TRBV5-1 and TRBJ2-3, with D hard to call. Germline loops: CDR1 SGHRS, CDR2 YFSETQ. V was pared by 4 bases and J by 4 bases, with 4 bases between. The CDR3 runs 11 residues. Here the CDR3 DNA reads TGCGCCAGCAGCGCCGCAGATACGCAGTATTTT. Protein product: CASSAADTQYF.

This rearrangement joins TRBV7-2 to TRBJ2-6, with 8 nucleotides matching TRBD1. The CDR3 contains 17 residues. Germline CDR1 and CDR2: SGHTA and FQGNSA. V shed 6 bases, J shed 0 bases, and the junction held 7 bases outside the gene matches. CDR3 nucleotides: TGTGCCAGCAGATCCGGGACAGGCCACTCTGGGGCCAACGTCCTGACTTTC. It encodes CASRSGTGHSGANVLTF.

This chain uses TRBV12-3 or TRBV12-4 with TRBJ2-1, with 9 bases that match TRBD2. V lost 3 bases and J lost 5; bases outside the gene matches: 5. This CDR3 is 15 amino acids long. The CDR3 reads CASSFSGGSNNEQFF. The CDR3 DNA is TGTGCCAGCAGTTTCAGCGGGGGGTCGAACAATGAGCAGTTCTTC.

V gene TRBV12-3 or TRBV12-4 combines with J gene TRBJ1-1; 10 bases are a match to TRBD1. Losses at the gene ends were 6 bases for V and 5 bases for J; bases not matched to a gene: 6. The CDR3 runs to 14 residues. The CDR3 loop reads CASSKGQGITEAFF. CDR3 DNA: TGTGCCAGCAGCAAGGGACAGGGGATTACTGAAGCTTTCTTT.

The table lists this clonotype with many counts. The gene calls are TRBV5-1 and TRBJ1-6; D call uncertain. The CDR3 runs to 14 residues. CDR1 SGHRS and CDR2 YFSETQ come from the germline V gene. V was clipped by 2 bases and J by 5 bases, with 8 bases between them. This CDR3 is CASSLTGDNSPLHF. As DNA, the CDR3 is TGCGCCAGCAGCTTAACCGGGGATAATTCACCCCTCCACTTT.

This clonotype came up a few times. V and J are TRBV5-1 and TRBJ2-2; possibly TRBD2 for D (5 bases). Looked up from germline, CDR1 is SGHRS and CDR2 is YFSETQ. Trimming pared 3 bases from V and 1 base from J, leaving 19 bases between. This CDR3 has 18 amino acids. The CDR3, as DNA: TGCGCCAGCAGCTCCGTTTCATCGCCGGGATGGAACACCGGGGAGCTGTTTTTT. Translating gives CASSSVSSPGWNTGELFF.

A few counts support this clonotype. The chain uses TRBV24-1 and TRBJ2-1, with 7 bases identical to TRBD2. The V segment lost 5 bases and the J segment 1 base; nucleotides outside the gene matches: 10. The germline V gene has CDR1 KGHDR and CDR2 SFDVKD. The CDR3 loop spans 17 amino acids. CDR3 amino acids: CATSAASGGRSYNEQFF. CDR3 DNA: TGTGCCACCAGTGCGGCTAGCGGAGGGAGGTCCTACAATGAGCAGTTCTTC.

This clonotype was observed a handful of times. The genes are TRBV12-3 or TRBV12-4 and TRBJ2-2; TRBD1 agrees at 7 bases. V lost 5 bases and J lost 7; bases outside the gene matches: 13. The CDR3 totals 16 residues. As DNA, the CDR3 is TGTGCCAGCAGTCCCGGGACAGCATTCCTAAGCGGGGAGCTGTTTTTT. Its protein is CASSPGTAFLSGELFF.

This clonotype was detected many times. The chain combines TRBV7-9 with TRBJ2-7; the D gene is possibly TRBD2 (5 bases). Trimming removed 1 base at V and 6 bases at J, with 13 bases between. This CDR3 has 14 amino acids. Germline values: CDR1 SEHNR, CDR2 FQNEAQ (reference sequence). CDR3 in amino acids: CASSLVSRGSEQYF. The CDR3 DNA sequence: TGTGCCAGCAGCTTAGTTAGCCGTGGGAGCGAGCAGTACTTC.